This T cell receptor beta chain was sequenced during a study of T cell clusters in autoimmune cytopenias. Measured by frequency, this clonotype is medium-sized. Multiplex touch-down PCR amplified TRB using TRB-A and TRB-B pools in one tube. TCRdb re-called the multiplex PCR reads, yielding one record per CDR3 amino acid sequence without DNA. Across roughly 2,500 distinct CDR3 sequences, the top ten clones capture 25% to 30% of the sample. TRB amplification used approximately 270 ng of peripheral blood genomic DNA. This CDR3 comprises 12 residues. Germline-derived CDR1 and CDR2 are LNHDA and SQIVND (reference sequence).

The V and J genes are TRBV19 and TRBJ2-5. Sequenced sample: peripheral blood. This sequence was found in a human donor with an autoimmune cytopenia or autoimmune hepatitis (not recorded which). This CDR3 reads CASRQSGETQYF.